These 3 T cell receptor beta chains were all obtained from the same sample, sequenced in a study of T cell responses to AZD1222 COVID-19 vaccine (dated by TCRdb to about 2021). The sample's time point label, in plain terms: baseline before first vaccination. Receptor libraries were prepared by the immunoSEQ multiplex PCR assay. This is the immuneACCESS table as TCRdb keeps it, with only in-frame sequences that have V and J called. A part of the clones is gone; compared with another copy, unresolved V genes explain less than half, and the rest is unexplained. Here the sample has 140,000 to 150,000 clones; around nine tenths occur a single time. Of the sample, more than 1.2% is held by the ten largest clones. This material consisted of peripheral blood, taken on day 0 of AZD1222 vaccination. These receptors originate from an adult in good health.

The rearrangement joins TRBV28 to TRBJ1-1; no firm D call. CDR3 size: 13 residues. Germline values: CDR1 MDHEN, CDR2 SYDVKM. V gave up 5 bases and J gave up 0 bases, with 7 bases separating them. The CDR3 spells CASSGVMNTEAFF. CDR3 bases: TGTGCCAGCAGTGGGGTCATGAACACTGAAGCTTTCTTT.

The chain employs TRBV11-1 and TRBJ2-3; 13 bases fit TRBD2. Per germline, CDR1 SGHAT and CDR2 FQDESV (reference sequence). V was clipped by 6 bases and J by 0 bases; unmatched bases: 3. The CDR3 contains 16 residues. The CDR3 DNA reads as TGTGCCAGCAGACCACTAGCGGGGGGGAGCACAGATACGCAGTATTTT. Protein product: CASRPLAGGSTDTQYF.

The chain combines TRBV10-3 with TRBJ2-7; 10 positions match TRBD2. CDR1 and CDR2 (germline): ENHRY, SYGVKD. After removal of 6 bases from V and 6 bases from J, the junction contained 5 bases not matched to a gene. This CDR3 comprises 13 residues. CDR3 sequence reads: CAIRPSGRTEQYF. In DNA, the CDR3 is TGTGCCATCAGACCTAGCGGGAGAACCGAGCAGTACTTC.